The present T cell receptor (beta chain) was sequenced within a study of T-cell memory formation after mild COVID-19. TCRdb fed the 5' RACE reads into MiXCR, producing one record per CDR3 protein. This sample has just over 150,000 distinct CDR3 sequences, with less than 40% found just once. Notes on the study in general: Mainly CM and EM harbored the contracting CD4+ clones; mainly EMRA harbored the CD8+ ones. Detection of some responders pre-infection suggested pre-existing cross-reactive memory T cells participated. CD4+ bias marked clones expanding day 15 to 37, unlike balanced contracting clones.

Remarks on this clonotype: The antigen remains undetermined.

The sample comprised PBMCs or a T cell subset sorted from them (not recorded which). The TCR sequence derives from an adult woman who had mild COVID-19 (a few samples of this study predate the infection). Cell type and time point are not known.

This CDR3 is CASSPEGTGGAEQYF. CDR3 coding DNA: TGTGCCAGCAGCCCGGAGGGGACAGGGGGCGCCGAGCAGTACTTC. The chain combines TRBV7-9 with TRBJ2-7; 12 bases map to TRBD1. J was trimmed by 6 bases and V by 5 bases; bases with no gene match: 8. Germline CDR1 and CDR2: SEHNR and FQNEAQ (reference sequence). The CDR3 is made up of 15 amino acids.